This TCR beta chain derives from a study of HIV-infected patients and healthy controls. Overall study findings and caveats: MAIT alpha-chain CDR3s were frequent in healthy controls, depleted in HIV+.

Roughly three months, about 14 weeks, into antiretroviral therapy, follow-up blood was collected. The repertoire came from unfractionated whole blood and reflected all unsorted peripheral T cells. The CDR3 loop spans 16 amino acids. Germline V gives CDR1 SGHAT, CDR2 FQDESV (reference sequence). V was pared by 7 bases and J by 0 bases, with 16 bases between. Details on this clonotype: What it binds is not known.

cDNA was made from about 480 ng RNA using alpha and beta constant primers. Alpha and beta chain libraries were made separately by chain-specific third strand synthesis with multiplexing indices. After a brief PCR adding P5, P7 and a second index, approximately 21 amplification cycles followed. TCRdb re-called the 5' RACE reads through MiXCR, storing one row per CDR3 protein. The table shows 15,000 to 20,000 distinct CDR3 sequences, with about 8.5% occurring only once. This receptor was taken from an adult with HIV infection. This sequence joins TRBV11-1 and TRBJ2-1, with D maybe TRBD2 (5 bases). This material consisted of blood, taken during antiretroviral therapy. CDR3: CASTRGGLVSYNEQFF. The CDR3 DNA sequence: TGTGCCAGCACCCGAGGAGGACTCGTCTCCTACAATGAGCAGTTCTTC.